There are many counts of the clone carrying this TCR beta chain. Its antigen is unidentified. The germline CDR1 and CDR2 sequences are MGHDK and SYGVNS. The CDR3 has 15 amino acids. V dropped 6 bases and J dropped 0 bases, with 12 bases sitting between them. Using its own MiXCR run on the 5' RACE reads, TCRdb lists one record per CDR3 protein. This sample carries roughly 38,000 distinct CDR3 sequences, 5% to 6% of them seen once, and the ten largest clones take 7.6%. The data stem from a study of early T cells in non-severe SARS-CoV-2 infection. General study points: Sequences matched to VDJdb favored anti-spike CD8 responses, while private and CD4 specificities were missed.

The chain couples TRBV25-1 to TRBJ1-3; no clear D gene. Sequencing was performed on whole blood. The receptor's source is an adult who was a healthcare worker with PCR-confirmed SARS-CoV-2 infection or an uninfected control (not recorded which). The CDR3 coding sequence is TGTGCCAGCAGCGGGGTAGGGCTCTCTGGAAACACCATATATTTT. Translating it yields CASSGVGLSGNTIYF.